A single sample is the source of the 7 T cell receptor beta chains below, sequenced in a study of blood T cells in healthy people across ages. A sample-barcoded 5' primer and a J-beta primer mix were used in a second PCR of about 6 to 12 cycles. One entry per CDR3 protein, called by TCRdb with MiXCR from the 5' RACE reads. The repertoire consists of some 880,000 distinct CDR3 sequences, with 35% to 40% occurring once and the leading ten covering 10% to 15%. The sequenced material came from blood. All receptors come from a young man in good health.

The rearrangement links TRBV6-2 or TRBV6-3 to TRBJ2-7; weak D call: TRBD2 (5 bases). This CDR3 spans 14 amino acids. Germline CDR1 MNHEY, CDR2 SVGEGT. V was cut by 10 bases and J by 2 bases, with 18 bases left in between. The CDR3 here is CATSVSRVTYEQYF. The CDR3 DNA sequence: TGTGCCACCTCGGTATCGAGGGTCACCTACGAGCAGTACTTC.

CDR3 DNA sequence: TGTGCCAGCAGTGAACTGGTGGGGGGGCGATACAATGAGCAGTACTTC. Protein sequence: CASSELVGGRYNEQYF. The chain combines TRBV6-1 with TRBJ2-5; D perhaps matches TRBD2 (7 bases). The CDR3 consists of 16 residues. Germline V gene data show CDR1 as MNHNS and CDR2 as SASEGT. Trimming removed 2 bases at V and 11 bases at J, with 24 bases between.

There are a few counts of this clonotype. The rearrangement uses TRBV10-2 and TRBJ2-3, with 8 bases matching TRBD2. V lost 0 bases and J lost 4; bases outside the gene matches: 9. This CDR3 contains 17 residues. The germline V gene has CDR1 WSHSY and CDR2 SAAADI. CDR3 sequence reads: CASSESRSSGGSDTQYF. CDR3 nucleotides: TGCGCCAGCAGTGAGTCAAGGTCGAGCGGGGGATCAGATACGCAGTATTTT.

The chain couples TRBV6-5 to TRBJ2-3; D remains ambiguous. V lost 2 bases to trimming and J lost 6 bases, with 12 bases between them. CDR3 size: 14 residues. Looked up from germline, CDR1 is MNHEY and CDR2 is SVGAGI. CDR3 residues: CASSYDRDSDTQYF. DNA for the CDR3: TGTGCCAGCAGTTACGATCGAGATTCGGATACGCAGTATTTT.

This clonotype was observed a handful of times. This chain links TRBV7-8 with TRBJ2-5; D is possibly TRBD1 (6 bases). V lost 3 bases, J lost 5 bases, and 16 bases lay in between. The CDR3 is made up of 15 amino acids. Germline CDR1 and CDR2: SGHVS and FQNEAQ. The CDR3 region is CASSFEGRGRETQYF. CDR3 DNA: TGTGCCAGCAGCTTTGAGGGCAGGGGCAGGGAGACCCAGTACTTC.

A word on this clonotype: A junction end diverges from the germline sequence, so it may reflect a read error. Written as DNA, the CDR3 is TGTGCCGGCAGCCCAGGACTAGCAACGTACGAGCAGTACTTC. Its translation: CAGSPGLATYEQYF. The chain uses TRBV7-2 and TRBJ2-7, with TRBD2 matching 8 bases. Germline-derived CDR1 and CDR2 are SGHTA and FQGNSA. The CDR3 totals 14 residues.

This clonotype has just a few counts. The chain is built from TRBV12-3 or TRBV12-4 and TRBJ1-4; no definite D call. Deletions cut 8 bases from V and 5 bases from J, with 12 bases between. The CDR3 loop spans 13 amino acids. DNA for the CDR3: TGTGCCAGCCATGTTGGAGGGAATGAAAAACTGTTTTTT. Protein: CASHVGGNEKLFF.